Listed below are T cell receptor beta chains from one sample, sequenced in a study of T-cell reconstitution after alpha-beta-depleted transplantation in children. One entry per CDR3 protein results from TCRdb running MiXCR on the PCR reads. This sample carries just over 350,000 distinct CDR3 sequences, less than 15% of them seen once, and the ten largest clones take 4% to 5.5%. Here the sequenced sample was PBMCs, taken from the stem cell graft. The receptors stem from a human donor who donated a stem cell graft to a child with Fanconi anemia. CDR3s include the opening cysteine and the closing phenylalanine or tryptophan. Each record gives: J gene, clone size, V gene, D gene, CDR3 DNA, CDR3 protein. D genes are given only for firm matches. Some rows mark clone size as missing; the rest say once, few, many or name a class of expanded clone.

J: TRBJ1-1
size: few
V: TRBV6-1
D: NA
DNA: TGTGCCAGCAGCCAATCACCACGGCACACTGAAGCTTTCTTT
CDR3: CASSQSPRHTEAFF

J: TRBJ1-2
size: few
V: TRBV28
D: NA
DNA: TGTGCGATCCCTAATAGCGCGGCGGACGTCGGGGGCTACACCTTC
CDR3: CAIPNSAADVGGYTF

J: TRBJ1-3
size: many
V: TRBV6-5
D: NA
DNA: TGTGCCAGCAGTTCCTTAACAGGCTTTCCTGGAAACACCATATATTTT
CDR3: CASSSLTGFPGNTIYF

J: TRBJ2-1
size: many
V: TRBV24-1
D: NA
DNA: TGTGCCACCAGTGACCGGGCCGACCGCGAGCAGTTCTTC
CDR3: CATSDRADREQFF

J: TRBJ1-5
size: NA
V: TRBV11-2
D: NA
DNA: TGTGCCAGCAGCTTTGACTCGACCGTTTATCAGCCCCAGCATTTT
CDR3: CASSFDSTVYQPQHF

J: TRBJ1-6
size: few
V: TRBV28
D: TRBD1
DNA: TGTGCCAGCAGTCGGATGGACAGGGATAATTCACCCCTCCACTTT
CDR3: CASSRMDRDNSPLHF

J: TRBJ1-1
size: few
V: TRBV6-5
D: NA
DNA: TGTGCCAGCAGCCAAAGGGGTAATGAAGCTTTCTTT
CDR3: CASSQRGNEAFF

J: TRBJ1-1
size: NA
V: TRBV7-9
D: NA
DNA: TGTGCCAGCAGCTGGCTGGGTTCAAAAACTGAAGCTTTCTTT
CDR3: CASSWLGSKTEAFF

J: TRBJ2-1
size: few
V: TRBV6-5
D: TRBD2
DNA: TGTGCCAGCAGTTACTTCCCGGAGCGGGGGGTCTACAATGAGCAGTTCTTC
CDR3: CASSYFPERGVYNEQFF

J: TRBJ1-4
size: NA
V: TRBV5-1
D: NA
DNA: TGCGCCAGCAGCAACCAGGGTGCGACTAATGAAAAACTGTTTTTT
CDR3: CASSNQGATNEKLFF

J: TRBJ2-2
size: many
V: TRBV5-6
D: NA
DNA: TGTGCCAGCCAGACCCTTACCGGGGAGCTGTTTTTT
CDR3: CASQTLTGELFF

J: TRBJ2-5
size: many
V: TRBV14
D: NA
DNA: TGTGCCAGCAGCCAACAATTTAAAGAGACCCAGTACTTC
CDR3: CASSQQFKETQYF

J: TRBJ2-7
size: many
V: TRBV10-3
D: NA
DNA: TGTGCCATCAGTGAGTCCCCCCCCGACAGCTACGAGCAGTACTTC
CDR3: CAISESPPDSYEQYF

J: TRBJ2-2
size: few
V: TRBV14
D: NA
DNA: TGTGCCAGCAGTCTTATAGGTGGCGGGGAGCTGTTTTTT
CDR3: CASSLIGGGELFF

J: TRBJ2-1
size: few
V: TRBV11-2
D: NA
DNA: TGTGCCAGCAGCTTGCGACCCCCGAACTTAACCTTC
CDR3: CASSLRPPNLTF

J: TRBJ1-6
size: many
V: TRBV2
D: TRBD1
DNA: TGTGCCAGCAGCCGGGACAGGGGCTGGGATTCACCCCTCCACTTT
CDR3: CASSRDRGWDSPLHF